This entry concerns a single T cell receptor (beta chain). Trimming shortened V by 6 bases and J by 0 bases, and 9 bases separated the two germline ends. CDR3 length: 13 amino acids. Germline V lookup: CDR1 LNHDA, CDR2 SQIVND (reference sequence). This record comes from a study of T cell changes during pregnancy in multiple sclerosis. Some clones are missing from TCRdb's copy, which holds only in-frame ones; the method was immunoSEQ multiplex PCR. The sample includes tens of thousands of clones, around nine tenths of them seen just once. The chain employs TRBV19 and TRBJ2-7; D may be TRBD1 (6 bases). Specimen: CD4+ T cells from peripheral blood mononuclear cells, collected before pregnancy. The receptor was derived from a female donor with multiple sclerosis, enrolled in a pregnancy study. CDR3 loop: CASRSTGSYEQYF. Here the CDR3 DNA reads TGTGCCAGTAGGTCGACAGGCTCCTACGAGCAGTACTTC.